A single sample gave rise to the 5 T cell receptor beta chains below, sequenced in a study of CD8 T cells in ankylosing spondylitis. TCRdb reprocessed the 5' RACE reads with MiXCR, giving one entry per CDR3 protein. The sample consists of 110,000 to 150,000 distinct CDR3 sequences, more than 7% of them appearing once. Sequenced material: synovial fluid, either unsorted or a sorted T cell fraction (not recorded which). These receptors all come from a male donor with ankylosing spondylitis.

This clonotype was recorded at least ten times. V and J are TRBV28 and TRBJ2-7; D perhaps matches TRBD1 (6 bases). Germline V gene data show CDR1 as MDHEN and CDR2 as SYDVKM. This CDR3 has 13 amino acids. Trimming removed 4 bases at V and 3 bases at J, with 10 bases between. This chain's CDR3 is CASSSGHHYEQYF. The DNA of the CDR3 is TGTGCCAGCAGTTCGGGACACCACTACGAGCAGTACTTC.

This clonotype was observed a few times. This chain uses TRBV5-5 with TRBJ2-5; the D is unclear. There are 13 residues in the CDR3. Trimming pared 1 base from V and 5 bases from J, leaving 9 bases between. Looked up from germline, CDR1 is SGHKS and CDR2 is YYEKEE (reference sequence). DNA of the CDR3: TGTGCCAGCAGCTTGACGTTGAGGGAGACCCAGTACTTC. This encodes CASSLTLRETQYF.

This sequence joins TRBV5-1 and TRBJ1-6; possible D gene TRBD1, 6 bases. V was clipped by 4 bases and J by 2 bases, with 13 bases between them. This CDR3 is built from 16 residues. CDR1 SGHRS and CDR2 YFSETQ come from the germline V gene. The CDR3 nucleotides read TGCGCCAGCAGCAACAGGGAGGTCACCTATAATTCACCCCTCCACTTT. Protein: CASSNREVTYNSPLHF.

This clonotype came up a few times. The V call is TRBV7-3, the J call TRBJ2-5; TRBD2 might be the D (5 bases). This CDR3 comprises 13 residues. V shed 3 bases and J shed 3 bases, with 8 bases lying between them. Germline lookup yields CDR1 SGHTA and CDR2 FQGTGA. Here the CDR3 DNA reads TGTGCCAGCAGCTTTAGGCGGGAAGAGACCCAGTACTTC. It translates to CASSFRREETQYF.

This clonotype was recorded many times. The CDR3 loop reads CATSRRDSETQYF. The CDR3 bases are TGTGCCACCAGCCGCAGGGACTCAGAGACCCAGTACTTC. J is TRBJ2-5 and V is TRBV15, with D tentatively TRBD2 (6 bases). CDR3 size: 13 residues. The germline V gene has CDR1 LNHNV and CDR2 YYDKDF (reference sequence). V lost 5 bases to trimming and J lost 4 bases, with 11 bases between them.